Listed below are T cell receptor beta chains from one sample, sequenced in a study of cytomegalovirus exposure and HLA in healthy donors. Method: immunoSEQ multiplex PCR; TCRdb's copy keeps in-frame clones and lacks some. This repertoire shows about 170,000 clones, about 83% found once; its top ten account for roughly 1.5%. The sequenced sample was PBMCs. The receptors derive from a woman in her 30s in good health and CMV-seronegative. CDR3s include the opening cysteine and the closing phenylalanine or tryptophan. D genes are given only for firm matches. Part of the rows lack a size; the others show once, few, many or a class for expanded clones.

J,V,length,D,size,DNA,CDR3
TRBJ1-1,TRBV27,13,NA,NA,TGTGCCAGCAGTCCCGGAGCCTACACTGAAGCTTTCTTT,CASSPGAYTEAFF
TRBJ1-5,TRBV2,13,NA,NA,TGTGCCAGCAGTGTATCCAGGGATCAGCCCCAGCATTTT,CASSVSRDQPQHF
TRBJ1-5,TRBV6-1,12,NA,few,TGTGCCATGGGGCGGAGCAATCAGCCCCAGCATTTT,CAMGRSNQPQHF
TRBJ1-5,TRBV6-1,13,NA,once,TGTGCCAGCAGTGTACAGGGATATCAGCCCCAGCATTTT,CASSVQGYQPQHF
TRBJ2-7,TRBV5-1,14,NA,NA,TGCGCCAGCAGCCAGGTCAACAGGGTTTACGAGCAGTACTTC,CASSQVNRVYEQYF
TRBJ1-1,TRBV30,14,NA,NA,TGTGCCTGGAGTGGTCAGGGACTGGTGGGGGGAGCTTTCTTT,CAWSGQGLVGGAFF
TRBJ2-1,TRBV19,11,NA,once,TGTGCCAGTAGTATTGGGCAGCTGGTGTTCTTC,CASSIGQLVFF
TRBJ2-5,TRBV15,15,TRBD2,NA,TGTGCCACCTGGGCAGGGACTAGCGGGGGTGAGACCCAGTACTTC,CATWAGTSGGETQYF
TRBJ2-3,TRBV7-9,13,NA,NA,TGTGCCCTAGAAGGTAGAGACACAGATACGCAGTATTTT,CALEGRDTDTQYF
TRBJ1-1,TRBV5-1,13,NA,NA,TGCGCCAGCAGCCCGTCACAGAACCTAGAAGCTTTCTTT,CASSPSQNLEAFF
TRBJ2-1,TRBV9,18,TRBD2,NA,TGTGCCAGCAGCGGGGGACTAGCGGGGGGTAGCTCCTACAATGAGCAGTTCTTC,CASSGGLAGGSSYNEQFF
TRBJ1-2,TRBV7-8,14,NA,NA,TGTGCCAGCACCCCGAGGGGGTCTAACTATGGCTACACCTTC,CASTPRGSNYGYTF
TRBJ1-2,TRBV5-4,15,TRBD1,NA,TGTGCCAGCAGGGACAGGGGGCACGTTGACTATGGCTACACCTTC,CASRDRGHVDYGYTF
TRBJ2-7,TRBV7-2,15,TRBD1,NA,TGTGCCAGCAGCCCGATGACAGGGGGGAACTACGAGCAGTACTTC,CASSPMTGGNYEQYF
TRBJ2-3,TRBV5-1,19,TRBD2,NA,TGCGCCAGCAGCTTGGCCCCCGGGACTAGCGGGGAAAGCACAGATACGCAGTATTTT,CASSLAPGTSGESTDTQYF
TRBJ2-2,TRBV9,14,TRBD2,NA,TGTGCCAGCAGCGTAGGGGGGGGCACCGGGGAGCTGTTTTTT,CASSVGGGTGELFF
TRBJ2-7,TRBV10-3,15,TRBD2,NA,TGTGCCATCGCCGGACTAGCGGGGGGGCCGTCCGAGCAGTACTTC,CAIAGLAGGPSEQYF
TRBJ2-5,TRBV6-5,16,NA,NA,TGTGCCAGCAGTTCCCCAGGGCTTGGGTACCAAGAGACCCAGTACTTC,CASSSPGLGYQETQYF
TRBJ1-1,TRBV9,16,NA,NA,TGTGCCAGCAGCGTTGTGGTGAACAGGGAGAACACTGAAGCTTTCTTT,CASSVVVNRENTEAFF
TRBJ1-2,TRBV9,14,TRBD1,NA,TGTGCCAGCAGCGGGGACAGGGGGTGGCTTGGCTACACCTTC,CASSGDRGWLGYTF
TRBJ1-6,TRBV18,15,NA,NA,TGTGCCAGCTCAGATCTAGGTTCCTATAATTCACCCCTCCACTTT,CASSDLGSYNSPLHF
TRBJ2-1,TRBV30,23,NA,once,TGTGCCGGGAACAAGGTTATGGACAGAGAAAAACTACTTCGGCCCCTTCGGGACAATGAGCAGTTCTTC,CAGNKVMDREKLLRPLRDNEQFF
TRBJ1-5,TRBV11-2,16,TRBD1,many,TGTGCCAGCAACTACAGGGGAGGCCTGTGCAATCAGCCCCAGCATTTT,CASNYRGGLCNQPQHF
TRBJ1-4,TRBV6-1,15,NA,NA,TGTGCCAGCAGTGCCCAGGAGGACGGGGTCGGTGGACTGTTTTTT,CASSAQEDGVGGLFF
TRBJ2-1,TRBV19,13,NA,few,TGTGCCAACCAATGCGGCTCCTACAATGAGCAGTTCTTC,CANQCGSYNEQFF
TRBJ2-7,TRBV13,16,TRBD2,NA,TGTGCCAGCAGCTTAGGAGGGCTAGCGGGGGGCTACGAGCAGTACTTC,CASSLGGLAGGYEQYF
TRBJ1-2,TRBV27,16,NA,NA,TGTGCCAGCACGGCAGGTCCGACAGACCGTATCTATGGCTACACCTTC,CASTAGPTDRIYGYTF
TRBJ2-5,TRBV18,13,NA,NA,TGTGCCAGCTCACCGGGGACATTCGAGACCCAGTACTTC,CASSPGTFETQYF
TRBJ2-7,TRBV9,14,NA,NA,TGTGCCAGCAGCGAGGGGGGCAGGGGGTACGAGCAGTACTTC,CASSEGGRGYEQYF
TRBJ1-6,TRBV9,17,TRBD1,NA,TGTGCCAGCAGCCCCCACCCGCGTAGGGGACAGGCCGAACCCCTCCACTTT,CASSPHPRRGQAEPLHF
TRBJ2-5,TRBV14,11,NA,NA,TGTGCCAGCAGCTACTCGGAGACCCAGTACTTC,CASSYSETQYF
TRBJ2-1,TRBV5-6,15,TRBD1,once,TGTGCCAGCAGCTTACTCGGGACAGGGGTGCATGAGCAGTTCTTC,CASSLLGTGVHEQFF
TRBJ1-1,TRBV4-1,16,NA,NA,TGCGCCAGCAGCCAATTTGACAGCCCCTTGAACACTGAAGCTTTCTTT,CASSQFDSPLNTEAFF
TRBJ1-2,TRBV27,14,NA,NA,TGTGCCAGCAGTTTAGCAGGGGAGATCTATGGCTACACCTTC,CASSLAGEIYGYTF
TRBJ2-2,TRBV2,13,TRBD1,NA,TGTGCCAAGGGACAGATGAACACCGGGGAGCTGTTTTTT,CAKGQMNTGELFF
TRBJ2-1,TRBV5-1,18,TRBD2,once,TGCGCCAGCAGCGGGGGACTAGCGGGGGGGCTCCCCTACAATGAGCAGTTCTTC,CASSGGLAGGLPYNEQFF
TRBJ1-1,TRBV27,15,NA,NA,TGTGCCAGCAGTCCCGGGGTACTTCGGAACACTGAAGCTTTCTTT,CASSPGVLRNTEAFF
TRBJ2-3,TRBV7-2,17,NA,NA,TGTGCCAGCAGCTTAGAGGGGCCTTCATCAAGCACAGATACGCAGTATTTT,CASSLEGPSSSTDTQYF
TRBJ1-1,TRBV27,15,NA,NA,TGTGCCAGCAGTTTGGGACCACAGGGCAGCACTGAAGCTTTCTTT,CASSLGPQGSTEAFF
TRBJ1-1,TRBV2,13,NA,NA,TGTGCCAGCAGTGTGCAGGGCAACACTGAAGCTTTCTTT,CASSVQGNTEAFF
TRBJ2-2,TRBV2,12,NA,few,TGTGCCAGCACAGGGGACCCCGGGGAGCTGTTTTTT,CASTGDPGELFF
TRBJ2-7,TRBV7-2,15,NA,NA,TGTGCCAGCAGCTTAGGCCCTAGCAACTCCTACGAGCAGTACTTC,CASSLGPSNSYEQYF
TRBJ2-1,TRBV6-5,14,TRBD2,NA,TGTGCCAGCAGTTACTCCTGGACTAGCAATGAGCAGTTCTTC,CASSYSWTSNEQFF
TRBJ1-5,TRBV6-1,14,NA,NA,TGTGCCAGCAGTGAATACAGAAGCAATCAGCCCCAGCATTTT,CASSEYRSNQPQHF
TRBJ2-7,TRBV7-8,15,TRBD2,NA,TGTGCCAGCAGCTTATGGGCTAGCGGGGGGTACGAGCAGTACTTC,CASSLWASGGYEQYF
TRBJ2-2,TRBV7-9,14,NA,NA,TGTGCCAGCAGCCTCGAACTAGGCACCGGGGAGCTGTTTTTT,CASSLELGTGELFF
TRBJ1-2,TRBV7-2,13,NA,NA,TGTGCCAGCAGCTTCGGGGGGCCCTATGGCTACACCTTC,CASSFGGPYGYTF
TRBJ2-6,TRBV15,17,NA,NA,TGTGCCACCAGCAGGGGCGTTCGGGGTGCTGGGGCCAACGTCCTGACTTTC,CATSRGVRGAGANVLTF
TRBJ2-1,TRBV27,15,TRBD2,NA,TGTGCCAGCAGTTTAACTAGCGGGGGGGCAGTTGAGCAGTTCTTC,CASSLTSGGAVEQFF
TRBJ2-1,TRBV27,13,NA,NA,TGTGCCAGCAGTTTTGGCACCTACAATGAGCAGTTCTTC,CASSFGTYNEQFF
TRBJ2-3,TRBV7-6,15,TRBD2,NA,TGTGCCAGCAGCCAACTAGCGGGGGATGGGGATACGCAGTATTTT,CASSQLAGDGDTQYF
TRBJ1-2,TRBV7-8,14,NA,many,TGTGCCAGCTACGGGGCAGGGGTCGATAAGGGCTACACCTTC,CASYGAGVDKGYTF
TRBJ1-1,TRBV7-2,12,TRBD1,NA,TGTGCCAGCAGCCCAGGACAGGGTGAAGCTTTCTTT,CASSPGQGEAFF
TRBJ1-1,TRBV4-1,14,NA,NA,TGCGCCAGCAGCCAAGAAGGGGTGAACACTGAAGCTTTCTTT,CASSQEGVNTEAFF
TRBJ1-4,TRBV27,15,TRBD1,NA,TGTGCCAGCAGCCCTTCAGGGGGCATGAGGGAAAAACTGTTTTTT,CASSPSGGMREKLFF